One sample yielded the 24 T cell receptor beta chains listed below, sequenced in a study of blood T cell repertoires in COVID-19. The protocol was immunoSEQ multiplex PCR, while the TCRdb copy is restricted to in-frame clones and leaves out a portion. The data show 130,000 to 150,000 clones, 81% seen once. Sequencing was done on a sample of peripheral blood. These receptors were collected from a human donor with acute or convalescent COVID-19. The donor label of this sample is uncertain.

The CDR3 loop is CASSPAVSYGYTF. CDR3 sequence (DNA): TGTGCCAGCAGCCCCGCGGTCAGCTATGGCTACACCTTC. The chain combines TRBV9 with TRBJ1-2; D is uncertain. V lost 4 bases to trimming and J lost 4 bases, with 11 bases between them. Germline V gene sequence: CDR1 SGDLS, CDR2 YYNGEE. The CDR3 is 13 amino acids.

This clone was recorded a few times. The chain combines TRBV12-3 or TRBV12-4 with TRBJ2-7, with TRBD1 matching over 9 bases. V was pared by 8 bases and J by 9 bases, with 5 bases of the junction left unmatched. The CDR3 totals 11 residues. In DNA, the CDR3 is TGTGCCAGCGGACAGGGGAACGCGCAGTACTTC. Encoded protein: CASGQGNAQYF.

The J gene is TRBJ2-1, the V gene TRBV6-5; D may be TRBD2 (5 bases). Trimming stripped 5 bases from V and 1 base from J, with 9 bases between. The V gene's germline CDR1 is MNHEY and CDR2 SVGAGI. CDR3 length: 14 residues. CDR3 nucleotides: TGTGCCAGCAGTCCTCGGGGTTCCTACAATGAGCAGTTCTTC. Its protein is CASSPRGSYNEQFF.

The chain links TRBV4-1 to TRBJ1-2, with 7 bases matching TRBD1. V gave up 2 bases and J gave up 2 bases; unmatched junction bases: 5. The CDR3 is 15 amino acids. Germline values: CDR1 MGHRA, CDR2 YSYEKL. CDR3 region: CASSQPTGTNYGYTF. In DNA form, the CDR3 reads TGCGCCAGCAGCCAACCGACAGGGACCAACTATGGCTACACCTTC.

V usage is TRBV12-5 and J usage is TRBJ2-4; TRBD1 matches 11 bases. Germline V gene data show CDR1 as LGHNT and CDR2 as FRNRAP. The CDR3 runs 17 residues. After removal of 8 bases from V and 1 base from J, the junction contained 10 bases not matched to a gene. The CDR3 is CASPGQGGFFAKNIQYF. The CDR3 bases are TGTGCTAGTCCGGGACAGGGGGGGTTTTTCGCCAAAAACATTCAGTACTTC.

The CDR3 DNA follows: TGTGCCAGCAACGGCAGGGTCGGTGGCTACACCTTC. Its translation is CASNGRVGGYTF. This chain connects TRBV12-3 or TRBV12-4 to TRBJ1-2; weak D call: TRBD1 (5 bases). This CDR3 comprises 12 residues. V dropped 7 bases and J dropped 7 bases, with 13 bases sitting between them.

This clone was found once. The chain is built from TRBV5-1 and TRBJ2-7; TRBD1 matches at 9 bases. The V gene's germline CDR1 is SGHRS and CDR2 YFSETQ. J was trimmed by 4 bases and V by 0 bases; bases with no gene match: 5. The CDR3 is made up of 15 amino acids. The CDR3 reads CASSLEGTGLYEQYV. The CDR3 nucleotides are TGCGCCAGCAGCTTGGAGGGGACAGGGCTTTACGAGCAGTACGTC.

The gene calls are TRBV6-4 and TRBJ1-1, with D uncertain. The CDR3 is 13 amino acids. Germline CDR1 reads MRHNA; CDR2 reads SNTAGT. Between the trimmed V and J ends, which lost 6 bases and 4 bases, there was a span of 12 bases. The CDR3 DNA is TGTGCCAGCAGCGCCATCGCGGGCACTGAAGCTTTCTTT. Translating gives CASSAIAGTEAFF.

The rearrangement joins TRBV5-4 to TRBJ1-6; D is possibly TRBD1 (5 bases). The V end was cut by 4 bases, the J end by 7 bases, with 15 bases between. Germline CDR1 reads SGHNT; CDR2 reads YYREEE (reference sequence). The CDR3 is made up of 15 amino acids. Here the CDR3 DNA reads TGTGCCAGCAGCCCCACCTGGGGGGGAAATTCACCCCTCCACTTT. Protein product: CASSPTWGGNSPLHF.

The chain couples TRBV13 to TRBJ1-4; D ambiguous. CDR1 and CDR2 (germline): PRHDT, FYEKMQ (reference sequence). This CDR3 is built from 12 residues. Trimming cost V 5 bases and J 4 bases, with 5 bases left between them. DNA of the CDR3: TGTGCCAGCAGCCTTCTTAATGAAAAACTGTTTTTT. Amino acids: CASSLLNEKLFF.

The J gene is TRBJ1-2, the V gene TRBV3-1 (or the pseudogene TRBV3-2), with unresolved D. Deletions cut 0 bases from V and 7 bases from J, with 9 bases between. Germline CDR1 and CDR2: LGHDT and YNNKEL (reference sequence). The CDR3 totals 13 residues. CDR3 in amino acids: CASSQEIVGGYTF. The CDR3 nucleotides are TGTGCCAGCAGCCAAGAAATAGTCGGTGGCTACACCTTC.

This chain joins TRBV5-1 and TRBJ1-6; TRBD1 matches at 7 bases. Trimming cost V 6 bases and J 6 bases; bases outside gene matches: 6. The CDR3 totals 14 residues. Germline V CDR1 and CDR2: SGHRS, YFSETQ. In nucleotides, the CDR3 is TGCGCCAGCAAGGAAGGGACAGCTAATTCACCCCTCCACTTT. This gives the protein CASKEGTANSPLHF.

The chain joins TRBV10-1 to TRBJ2-3, with TRBD2 as a possible D gene (5 bases). The CDR3 is 14 amino acids. Deletions cut 0 bases from V and 8 bases from J, with 12 bases between. Germline CDR1 WNHNN, CDR2 SYGVQD (reference sequence). CDR3 protein: CASSESGRRGTQYF. The CDR3 nucleotides are TGCGCCAGCAGTGAGTCTGGCCGCCGGGGTACGCAGTATTTT.

This chain joins TRBV4-2 and TRBJ2-1; 9 bases map to TRBD2. The CDR3 spans 16 residues. The ends lost 4 bases at V and 5 bases at J; junction bases unmatched: 9. Germline V lookup: CDR1 LGHNA, CDR2 YNFKEQ. The CDR3: CASSPSTGLADNEQFF. The CDR3 DNA is TGTGCCAGCAGCCCTTCCACGGGACTAGCTGACAATGAGCAGTTCTTC.

Notes on this clone: This may arise from a read error, as a much more abundant clone is one base away. The chain carries TRBV10-1 and TRBJ1-2, with D hard to call. Germline lookup yields CDR1 WNHNN and CDR2 SYGVQD (reference sequence). The CDR3 totals 13 residues. Trimming left V 2 bases short and J 2 bases short, with 6 bases between. The CDR3 loop reads CASSEGRNYGYTF. The CDR3 DNA reads TGCGCCAGCAGTGAGGGCAGGAACTATGGCTACACCTTC.

The rearrangement joins TRBV6-6 to TRBJ2-5, with 8 bases fitting TRBD2. The trim removed 6 bases at V and 2 bases at J, leaving 8 bases unmatched. The CDR3 length is 15 residues. CDR1 MNHNY and CDR2 SVGAGI come from the germline V gene (reference sequence). Written as DNA, the CDR3 is TGTGCCAGCAGCCCCGGGGGGGGCTGGCAAGAGACCCAGTACTTC. Protein sequence: CASSPGGGWQETQYF.

The chain links TRBV5-4 to TRBJ2-7, with TRBD1 as a possible D gene (5 bases). This CDR3 is 13 amino acids long. V was cut by 1 base and J by 6 bases, with 11 bases left in between. Germline lookup yields CDR1 SGHNT and CDR2 YYREEE (reference sequence). The CDR3 is CASSLYQGGEQYV. The DNA for the CDR3 is TGTGCCAGCAGCTTGTACCAGGGCGGCGAGCAGTACGTC.

The rearrangement uses TRBV9 and TRBJ2-2; no definite D call. The CDR3 covers 13 residues. The germline V gene has CDR1 SGDLS and CDR2 YYNGEE. Trimming shortened V by 3 bases and J by 4 bases, and 7 bases separated the two germline ends. The chain's CDR3 is CASSAFSTGELFF. The CDR3 bases are TGTGCCAGCAGCGCATTTAGCACCGGGGAGCTGTTTTTT.

This chain links TRBV6-5 with TRBJ1-1; tentative D call: TRBD1 (5 bases). CDR1 and CDR2 (germline): MNHEY, SVGAGI. Between the trimmed V and J ends, which lost 2 bases and 7 bases, there was a span of 11 bases. The CDR3 covers 13 residues. DNA for the CDR3: TGTGCCAGCAGTTACGGGCCGGGGGATGAAGCTTTCTTT. It translates to CASSYGPGDEAFF.

V gene TRBV25-1 combines with J gene TRBJ1-5; tentative D call: TRBD1 (5 bases). Between the trimmed V and J ends, which lost 8 bases and 0 bases, there was a span of 14 bases. The CDR3 length is 15 residues. Germline V gives CDR1 MGHDK, CDR2 SYGVNS. Here the CDR3 DNA reads TGTGCCAGCCACCCCGGGGGGTTTAGCAATCAGCCCCAGCATTTT. It specifies CASHPGGFSNQPQHF.

The V and J genes are TRBV2 and TRBJ2-3; possibly TRBD1 for D (6 bases). This CDR3 spans 14 amino acids. Deletions cut 7 bases from V and 2 bases from J, with 13 bases between. In germline, CDR1 is SNHLY, CDR2 FYNNEI. As DNA, the CDR3 is TGTGCCAGCACTAAAGACAGGAACACAGATACGCAGTATTTT. Its translation: CASTKDRNTDTQYF. Full variable domain (rest looked up from reference TRBV2 and TRBJ2-3): EPEVTQTPSHQVTQMGQEVILRCVPISNHLYFYWYRQILGQKVEFLVSFYNNEISEKSEIFDDQFSVERPDGSNFTLKIRSTKLEDSAMYFCASTKDRNTDTQYFGPGTRLTVL.

V usage is TRBV19 and J usage is TRBJ1-5, with D possibly matching TRBD1 (5 bases). The CDR3 is 15 amino acids. The germline V gene has CDR1 LNHDA and CDR2 SQIVND (reference sequence). Trimming cost V 7 bases and J 1 base, with 14 bases left between them. The CDR3 DNA follows: TGTGCCAGTACCCAGCGGGGGAAGAGCAATCAGCCCCAGCATTTT. Amino acids: CASTQRGKSNQPQHF.

This rearrangement joins TRBV5-1 to TRBJ2-1; 9 bases align to TRBD2. The CDR3 runs 13 residues. The germline V gene encodes CDR1 SGHRS and CDR2 YFSETQ. The junction had 7 bases not matched to a gene; V was cut back by 5 bases and J by 10 bases. As DNA, the CDR3 is TGCGCCAGCAGTCGCGGGGGGGTCCCCGAGCAGTTCTTC. Residues: CASSRGGVPEQFF.

The chain recombines TRBV5-1 with TRBJ1-1, with 7 bases fitting TRBD1. The CDR3 covers 14 residues. Trimming at V came to 4 bases and at J to 1 base, leaving 4 bases not matched to a gene. Germline V gene lookup returns CDR1 SGHRS and CDR2 YFSETQ. DNA for the CDR3: TGCGCCAGCAGCCCGGGACAGCCGAACACTGAAGCTTTCTTT. This sequence encodes CASSPGQPNTEAFF.